One TCR beta chain is described in this entry. Its target antigen remains unknown. Base-call qualities are not available, and no considerably larger clone is one nucleotide away. This sample is part of a study of cytomegalovirus exposure and HLA in healthy donors (dated 2017 in TCRdb). General notes on the study: An earlier analysis of several hundred of the donors reported over 250 Gb of sequence data and 90 million to 120 million unique TCR beta sequences obtained from 150 million to 200 million T cells. Around 330 gigabases of sequencing data and around 85 million unique TCR sequences made up an early release that covered several hundred HLA-typed donors. Of the roughly 410 genotyped donors, 81% were placed in the genetic ancestry cluster associated with self-reported Caucasian donors. The study was designed to test whether signatures of past pathogen exposure could be identified by cataloging public T cell receptors. Using immunosequencing, the study profiled T cell repertoires from around 680 subjects and related those repertoires to cytomegalovirus serostatus. Besides the first cohort of 666 subjects, a separate validation cohort made up of around 120 different subjects was used. High-throughput TCR immunosequencing, statistical association of individual TCRs with disease status, and machine learning were combined to predict cytomegalovirus infection status. In a later analysis, previously published TCR beta repertoires from several hundred donors were re-analyzed and high-resolution HLA genotyping was added so that TCR occurrence patterns could be studied. Rather than drawing on any new phenotypic data, the later analysis identified candidate immune exposures from TCR beta sequences and the way those sequences occurred across donors. In an earlier analysis of about 590 of the donors, high-throughput TCR beta sequencing was used to judge whether each TCR beta V gene segment behaved as functional or pseudogenic. Alongside the repertoire data, information on donor age, sex, ethnicity and CMV serostatus was compiled. Genome-wide SNP genotypes for about 55% of the roughly 670 donors were used in a later genetic analysis, which treated that subset as a discovery cohort. Every discovery cohort repertoire had been produced on one sequencing platform. HLA typing included class I and class II loci at four-digit resolution. Typing coverage varied by locus: roughly 629-640 donors for A, B, C, DRB1 and DQB1; 500 to 550 for DQA1; 600 to 610 for DPA1; about 450 for DPB1. Roughly 5 DR-DQ haplotypes were treated as single units for association and clustering because of strong linkage in the cohort. Among 350 to 400 genotyped donors of the cohort, an average of approximately 240,000 unique TCR beta nucleotide sequences were sequenced per donor, 15% to 20% of them non-productive.

In total, roughly 670 healthy bone marrow donors made up the cohort. At the time of sampling, all cohort members were nominally healthy, though unrecorded immune exposures were likely present. The donor tested CMV seropositive and was one of the 289 seropositive cohort members. Every donor gave a peripheral blood sample, and the peripheral blood mononuclear cells from that sample were used for TCR beta sequencing. The Qiagen DNeasy Blood Extraction Kit was used to extract genomic DNA from the blood cell samples. Study-level results and caveats: A later analysis reported that several top co-occurrence clusters appeared linked to parvovirus B19, influenza, CMV and Epstein-Barr virus. Because counts were too low, roughly 17 rarely observed V segments, including chromosome 9 orphons, were left out of the earlier analysis of roughly 600 of the donors. The classifier was reported to diagnose cytomegalovirus status with high specificity and sensitivity in both the original cohort and the validation cohort. A further reported finding was that TCR beta sequences accurately predicted the HLA-A and HLA-B alleles for most subjects in the first cohort. A later analysis found that HLA-associated TCR beta chains were more clonally expanded and had lower generation probabilities than equally common non-associated chains. Broadly in line with IMGT annotations, most TCR beta V segments showed up in productive rearrangements about 90% or about 30% of the time in an earlier analysis of under 700 of the donors. The study listed 150 to 200 TCR beta chains as associated with cytomegalovirus. Most TCR sequences were observed very rarely across donors, whereas some public TCRs were present in many individuals. The authors suggested that the approach could potentially be generalized to other disease states and immunological phenotypes. Because HLA typing was missing for some donors at each locus, association tests included only the typed subset. Correlated functional status among segregating V segments might reflect linkage disequilibrium, but an unknown experimental factor could not be ruled out. A later analysis associated 15,000 or so TCR beta sequences with specific HLA alleles at a false discovery rate of 0.05. Sequencing depth was assumed to be roughly uniform across donors in the presence/absence analyses, though that assumption may not hold. A cluster of highly shared sequence variants was judged likely to be a technical artifact of the sequencing pipeline. When HLA alleles, especially DR and DQ, strongly co-occurred, attributing TCR associations to individual alleles was difficult. An association between a missense DCLRE1C variant and V-gene and J-gene trimming of TCR beta chains was found in a later genetic analysis and replicated in an independent cohort. The cohort was sequenced for TCR beta chains only, and without alpha or paired-chain data the features that could be detected were limited. Three of the identified cytomegalovirus-associated TCR beta chains were confirmed in vitro to be specific for cytomegalovirus antigens. According to a later genetic analysis, donors in an Asian-associated ancestry cluster had fewer N-insertions in productive TCRs than the roughly 660-donor mean. Immune exposure information for the cohort was limited to CMV serostatus. In a later analysis, the rate of TCR association differed among HLA loci, with DRB1 alleles having the most associated TCRs and HLA-C alleles having the fewest. In a later analysis, most CMV-associated TCR beta chains were found to appear HLA-restricted, with HLA associations seemingly driven largely by CMV exposure.

Library generation was performed with the immunoSEQ multiplex PCR assay. The multiplex PCR relied on a mix of 60 forward primers for TCR Vbeta segments and 13 reverse primers for TCR Jbeta segments. The CDR3 region of rearranged TCR beta genes was amplified from genomic DNA with a multiplex PCR assay. The amplified TCR beta libraries were sequenced on the Illumina HiSeq System as 87-base-pair reads. On the study's bioinformatics: A later analysis tallied 75 million to 95 million unique TCR beta chains across the 550 to 850 repertoires, and approximately 9.9 million of those chains were shared by two or more donors. A nearest-neighbor algorithm error-corrected the raw reads and collapsed the reads into unique sequences, merging closely related sequences to remove PCR and sequencing errors. V, D and J gene segments were assigned by aligning CDR3 sequences to IMGT reference sequences. For a sequence to be retained, a match of at least six nucleotides to both a V gene segment and a J gene segment was required. Rearrangements were classified as productive when the CDR3 lacked stop codons and remained in frame with V and J, and all other rearrangements were classified as non-productive. Following IMGT convention, CDR3 was defined as the stretch from the second conserved V-encoded cysteine to the conserved J-encoded phenylalanine. The earlier analysis of approximately 590 of the donors excluded any sequence lacking an unambiguous match to a single V gene segment. An earlier analysis of about 600 of the donors called V segments functional above 56.7% productive rearrangements and segregating when the between-donor standard deviation exceeded 5%. A statistical classification framework was built to diagnose cytomegalovirus status from the catalog of TCR beta chain sequences. V and J gene assignment, in a later analysis, came from comparing TCR nucleotide sequences with IMGT/GENE-DB human TR gene sequences. A later analysis assigned CDR3 sequences and most-parsimonious VDJ recombination scenarios with the TCRdist pipeline. A later analysis defined each TCR beta chain by its CDR3 amino acid sequence plus V-gene family, and excluded reads lacking a unique V-gene family. To address suspected cross-contamination and a sequencing artifact, a later analysis removed a few hundred highly shared, low-generation-probability nucleotide sequences. In a later analysis, a clonal expansion index was calculated for each public chain from normalized within-repertoire ranks of inferred template counts. In a later analysis, generation probabilities were computed using a VDJ recombination model fitted to out-of-frame rearrangements, and the results were checked against IGoR. A later analysis scored TCR-TCR, TCR-HLA and TCR-CMV co-occurrence with hypergeometric tests, applying a repertoire-size bias correction to TCR pairs. False discovery rates were estimated in a later analysis by permuting HLA or CMV assignments 20 times. A later analysis grouped co-occurring TCRs with DBSCAN, adding TCRdist sequence similarity when clustering within HLA-allele-positive subsets. Repertoires with fewer than 30,000 or more than 120,000 public chains, plus five repertoires with anomalous nucleotide sharing, were excluded from co-occurrence clustering. In its TCRdb copy, this immuneACCESS table keeps in-frame sequences only and misses some clones. Where compared with another copy, unresolved V genes explain less than half of these, and the others have no known cause. Clonal size and the V and J genes are those of that table, whereas D and trimming came from the DNA. Here the sample has over 85,000 clones; 76% occur a single time. Roughly 13% of the sample goes to the ten largest clones.

The sequencing input was PBMCs. This TCR came from a man aged 30 to 39 in good health and CMV-seropositive.

The nucleotide sequence is given as TGTGCCAGCAGCTTAGTTGGACTAGCGGGGCAAGAGACCCAGTACTTC. It is translated as CASSLVGLAGQETQYF. The chain couples TRBV7-9 to TRBJ2-5; TRBD2 agrees with 12 junctional bases. The junction shows trimming of 1 base on V and 2 bases on J, and the gene matches do not reach 2 bases of it. The germline V gene (reference sequence) provides CDR1 SEHNR and CDR2 FQNEAQ. The CDR3 numbers 16 residues from cysteine through phenylalanine. The DNA shown is the 48-base CDR3, in frame from base 1.